This entry lists 6 T cell receptor beta chains sequenced from one sample in a study of T cell responses to AZD1222 COVID-19 vaccine. Repertoires were generated with immunoSEQ multiplex PCR, while TCRdb's copy carries only in-frame clones and drops some. The sample records 200,000 or so clones, around 90% being singletons. The source material was peripheral blood, sampled on day 0 of AZD1222 vaccination. The receptors here all came from an adult in good health.

The chain carries TRBV5-6 and TRBJ1-2; 7 bases line up with TRBD1. The CDR3 is 15 amino acids. The V gene's germline CDR1 is SGHDT and CDR2 YYEEEE. Unmatched junction bases numbered 8, after V lost 2 bases and J lost 4 bases. CDR3 in DNA: TGTGCCAGCAGCTTAGAGGGGGCGCCTGGCTATGGCTACACCTTC. Protein product: CASSLEGAPGYGYTF.

This clone was seen just once. The chain combines TRBV19 with TRBJ1-6, with D possibly TRBD1 on 6 matching bases. The CDR3 is made up of 14 amino acids. Germline V CDR1 and CDR2: LNHDA, SQIVND (reference sequence). V lost 4 bases and J 7 bases, leaving 11 bases between the germline ends. The CDR3 DNA is TGTGCCAGTAGTACCCAGGGGAGAAATTCACCCCTCCACTTT. It encodes CASSTQGRNSPLHF.

This chain joins TRBV6-6 and TRBJ2-5, with D possibly being TRBD1 (5 bases). Germline V gene sequence: CDR1 MNHNY, CDR2 SVGAGI (reference sequence). CDR3 length equals 15 residues. Trimming took 0 bases from V and 5 from J, leaving 13 bases between them. CDR3 bases: TGTGCCAGCAGTTACTCGTTGGTCAGGGCCGAGACCCAGTACTTC. Amino acid sequence: CASSYSLVRAETQYF.

The chain links TRBV5-1 to TRBJ1-5; tentatively, D is TRBD1 (5 bases). Germline V gene data show CDR1 as SGHRS and CDR2 as YFSETQ. The CDR3 spans 15 residues. The V end was cut by 4 bases, the J end by 5 bases, with 16 bases between. CDR3 coding DNA: TGCGCCAGCAGCCCCGGGACGACGGGCTATCAGCCCCAGCATTTT. Residues: CASSPGTTGYQPQHF.

The rearrangement joins TRBV7-9 to TRBJ1-5; D might be TRBD1 (5 bases). V lost 3 bases, J lost 5 bases, and 11 bases lay in between. The CDR3 sequence is 14 residues long. CDR1 and CDR2 (germline): SEHNR, FQNEAQ (reference sequence). CDR3 DNA sequence: TGTGCCAGCAGCTTTCAGGGTCTGGATCAGCCCCAGCATTTT. This codes for CASSFQGLDQPQHF.

The V gene is TRBV5-1, the J gene TRBJ2-4, with TRBD2 matching 13 bases. From germline, CDR1 is SGHRS and CDR2 YFSETQ. The CDR3 extends over 19 amino acids. V was pared by 0 bases and J by 0 bases, with 6 bases of the junction left unmatched. CDR3 loop: CASSLVGTSGDLAKNIQYF. CDR3 DNA sequence: TGCGCCAGCAGCTTGGTTGGGACTAGCGGGGATCTAGCCAAAAACATTCAGTACTTC.